The 29 T cell receptor beta chains reported below all come from one sample, sequenced in a study of shared T cell receptors in the human thymus. Clones were sequenced by immunoSEQ multiplex PCR, and TCRdb holds only the in-frame ones, with some missing. The sample has fewer than 700,000 clones, roughly 90% seen once; the top ten hold around 0.0099%. This sample was also put to use in a study of human thymus T cells.

The sequencing input was thymocytes. All receptors come from a boy in the first two years of life with a congenital heart defect.

The chain has TRBV7-2 and TRBJ2-7, with D possibly matching TRBD1 (5 bases). Germline CDR1 and CDR2: SGHTA and FQGNSA. This CDR3 is 11 amino acids long. V was cut by 5 bases and J by 7 bases, with 9 bases left in between. In DNA, the CDR3 is TGTGCCAGCAGCCAGCGACAGGAGCAGTACTTC. This gives the protein CASSQRQEQYF.

The chain employs TRBV19 and TRBJ2-4; D perhaps matches TRBD2 (7 bases). The CDR3 has 14 residues. V was clipped by 6 bases and J by 4 bases, with 13 bases between them. CDR1 is LNHDA, CDR2 SQIVND, per germline (reference sequence). CDR3 coding DNA: TGTGCCAGTAGAAGGGGGAGGGGAAAAAACATTCAGTACTTC. Translation gives CASRRGRGKNIQYF.

The chain is built from TRBV7-9 and TRBJ2-7, with D tentatively TRBD2 (7 bases). Trimming cost V 10 bases and J 2 bases, with 24 bases left between them. The CDR3 extends over 16 amino acids. CDR1 SEHNR and CDR2 FQNEAQ come from the germline V gene (reference sequence). The CDR3 spells CATTKWGGRSAYEQYF. In DNA form, the CDR3 reads TGTGCCACCACGAAGTGGGGGGGCCGCTCCGCCTACGAGCAGTACTTC.

The chain carries TRBV18 and TRBJ1-2; D not resolved. The CDR3 runs 14 residues. The germline CDR1 and CDR2 sequences are KGHSH and LQKENI. Trimming removed 3 bases at V and 4 bases at J, with 12 bases between. This chain's CDR3 is CASSPPQRSYGYTF. The CDR3 region has the DNA TGTGCCAGCTCACCGCCCCAGCGGTCCTATGGCTACACCTTC.

The chain recombines TRBV6-1 with TRBJ1-5; D call uncertain. Per the germline V gene, CDR1 is MNHNS and CDR2 is SASEGT. This CDR3 is 13 amino acids long. The V end was cut by 6 bases, the J end by 3 bases, with 9 bases between. The CDR3 here is CASSGDLNQPQHF. CDR3 in DNA: TGTGCCAGCAGCGGGGATCTCAATCAGCCCCAGCATTTT.

The CDR3 DNA reads as TGCGCCAGCAGCCAAGGTCCTAACGAGCAGTACTTC. Translation: CASSQGPNEQYF. The chain carries TRBV4-1 and TRBJ2-7; no reliable D call. Germline V gene lookup returns CDR1 MGHRA and CDR2 YSYEKL. The CDR3 consists of 12 residues. V lost 1 base, J lost 5 bases, and 6 bases lay in between.

The CDR3 is CASSLGEAVRTEAFF. As DNA, the CDR3 is TGTGCCAGCAGCTTAGGAGAGGCCGTGAGAACTGAAGCTTTCTTT. This rearrangement joins TRBV7-9 to TRBJ1-1; no clear D gene. V was shortened by 1 base and J by 5 bases, with 14 bases between the two germline ends. The CDR3 has 15 residues. Germline V CDR1 and CDR2: SEHNR, FQNEAQ (reference sequence).

V gene TRBV25-1 combines with J gene TRBJ1-4; D remains ambiguous. Trimming shortened V by 11 bases and J by 5 bases, and 12 bases separated the two germline ends. The germline gives CDR1 MGHDK, CDR2 SYGVNS. The CDR3 contains 12 residues. The CDR3 here is CACGPTNEKLFF. CDR3 coding DNA: TGTGCCTGCGGGCCCACAAATGAAAAACTGTTTTTT.

V gene TRBV4-1 combines with J gene TRBJ2-7; TRBD2 might be the D (6 bases). The CDR3 covers 11 residues. Looked up from germline, CDR1 is MGHRA and CDR2 is YSYEKL. V lost 2 bases and J lost 9, with 8 bases in between. CDR3 in DNA: TGCGCCAGCAGCCAACGGGGGTTGCAGTACTTC. It is translated as CASSQRGLQYF.

The genes are TRBV15 and TRBJ2-7; possibly TRBD2 for D (5 bases). Between the trimmed V and J ends, which lost 1 base and 4 bases, there was a span of 11 bases. The CDR3 length is 14 residues. Germline V gives CDR1 LNHNV, CDR2 YYDKDF (reference sequence). In DNA form, the CDR3 reads TGTGCCACCAGCAGAGGGGAGACACAATACGAGCAGTACTTC. Its translation: CATSRGETQYEQYF.

The chain joins TRBV18 to TRBJ2-5; D not resolved. Germline-derived CDR1 and CDR2 are KGHSH and LQKENI. This CDR3 comprises 13 residues. V gave up 3 bases and J gave up 1 base, with 6 bases separating them. For the CDR3, the DNA is TGTGCCAGCTCACCCGAGTTCCAAGAGACCCAGTACTTC. This translates into CASSPEFQETQYF.

The chain uses TRBV19 and TRBJ1-4; TRBD1 is a possible D gene (6 bases). The CDR3 consists of 14 residues. CDR1 and CDR2 (germline): LNHDA, SQIVND (reference sequence). V lost 6 bases and J 4 bases, leaving 12 bases between the germline ends. CDR3 nucleotides: TGTGCCAGTAGCTATGACAGGATTAATGAAAAACTGTTTTTT. This codes for CASSYDRINEKLFF.

The rearrangement links TRBV27 to TRBJ2-6; D possibly corresponds to TRBD1 (5 bases). From germline, CDR1 is MNHEY and CDR2 SMNVEV (reference sequence). Trimming shortened V by 6 bases and J by 3 bases, and 21 bases separated the two germline ends. The CDR3 totals 18 residues. CDR3 coding DNA: TGTGCCAGCAGACCCAGGGAAGAAATGGCACTTGGGGCCAACGTCCTGACTTTC. It encodes CASRPREEMALGANVLTF. Using reference TRBV27 and TRBJ2-6 for the parts outside the CDR3, the full variable domain is EAQVTQNPRYLITVTGKKLTVTCSQNMNHEYMSWYRQDPGLGLRQIYYSMNVEVTDKGDVPEGYKVSRKEKRNFPLILESPSPNQTSLYFCASRPREEMALGANVLTFGAGSRLTVL.

V is TRBV7-9 and J is TRBJ2-7; tentative D call: TRBD2 (5 bases). Germline V lookup: CDR1 SEHNR, CDR2 FQNEAQ (reference sequence). There are 11 residues in the CDR3. V lost 5 bases and J 7 bases, leaving 9 bases between the germline ends. The chain's CDR3 is CASSRTDEQYF. The CDR3 DNA reads as TGTGCCAGCAGCCGGACTGATGAGCAGTACTTC.

V gene TRBV6-1 combines with J gene TRBJ2-7; the match to TRBD2 covers 10 bases. CDR3 size: 18 residues. V trimming: 4 bases; J trimming: 3 bases; junction bases outside the gene matches: 15. Looked up from germline, CDR1 is MNHNS and CDR2 is SASEGT. The chain's CDR3 is CASSGSEREGLGIYEQYF. The CDR3 DNA sequence: TGTGCCAGCAGTGGGTCGGAGCGGGAGGGCCTGGGGATCTACGAGCAGTACTTC.

The V call is TRBV7-6, the J call TRBJ2-5; TRBD2 matches at 9 bases. V shed 6 bases, J shed 4 bases, and the junction held 6 bases outside the gene matches. The CDR3 is 14 residues long. Germline CDR1 SGHVS, CDR2 FNYEAQ. The CDR3 DNA follows: TGTGCCAGCAGAGGCGGGAGGGCCCGAGAGACCCAGTACTTC. Its translation is CASRGGRARETQYF.

The chain links TRBV28 to TRBJ1-5; possible D gene TRBD1, 5 bases. CDR3 length: 14 residues. Trimming removed 9 bases at V and 6 bases at J, with 18 bases between. Germline V gives CDR1 MDHEN, CDR2 SYDVKM. Here the CDR3 reads CASVDSVSGQPQHF. In DNA form, the CDR3 reads TGTGCCAGTGTTGACAGCGTGTCTGGTCAGCCCCAGCATTTT.

This rearrangement joins TRBV28 to TRBJ1-2, with 10 nucleotides matching TRBD1. Germline lookup yields CDR1 MDHEN and CDR2 SYDVKM. V shed 5 bases and J 4 bases; nucleotides not matched to a gene: 4. The CDR3 has 14 residues. The CDR3 DNA is TGTGCCAGCAGTAGGGGACAGGGGTTCTATGGCTACACCTTC. Protein sequence: CASSRGQGFYGYTF.

This chain joins TRBV28 and TRBJ2-1, with D perhaps matching TRBD2 (6 bases). The length of the CDR3 is 13 residues. V gave up 9 bases and J gave up 8 bases, with 17 bases separating them. Germline lookup yields CDR1 MDHEN and CDR2 SYDVKM. The CDR3 DNA reads TGTGCCAGTCACCACGGGAGAGGGGATGAGCAGTTCTTC. Its protein is CASHHGRGDEQFF.

The chain joins TRBV18 to TRBJ2-3, with 8 nucleotides matching TRBD2. This CDR3 has 19 amino acids. V gave up 1 base and J gave up 2 bases; unmatched junction bases: 14. Germline V gene data show CDR1 as KGHSH and CDR2 as LQKENI. The CDR3 nucleotides are TGTGCCAGCTCACCACTCCGGTTAGCGGGACCCCAGGTCACAGATACGCAGTATTTT. As protein: CASSPLRLAGPQVTDTQYF.

V gene TRBV7-9 combines with J gene TRBJ2-1, with 9 bases matching TRBD2. The CDR3 has 16 amino acids. Germline CDR1 is SEHNR and CDR2 is FQNEAQ (reference sequence). V lost 3 bases to trimming and J lost 4 bases; unmatched junction nucleotides: 7. The CDR3 DNA reads as TGTGCCAGCAGCTTCGGAAGGACTAGCGAGTACAATGAGCAGTTCTTC. This gives the protein CASSFGRTSEYNEQFF.

V is TRBV18 and J is TRBJ1-5; the D is unclear. The germline V gene has CDR1 KGHSH and CDR2 LQKENI. V was pared by 4 bases and J by 5 bases, with 12 bases between. The CDR3 spans 14 residues. In DNA form, the CDR3 reads TGTGCCAGCTCACTCAGGCAAGGCGATCAGCCCCAGCATTTT. It yields the protein CASSLRQGDQPQHF.

This clone turned up a few times. The rearrangement joins TRBV5-8 to TRBJ2-7, with a weak D call TRBD2 (6 bases). Trimming cost V 3 bases and J 1 base, with 26 bases left between them. Germline V gene data show CDR1 as SGHTS and CDR2 as YDEGEE. The CDR3 spans 19 residues. The CDR3 region is CASSSPGDGQGRRSYEQYF. In DNA form, the CDR3 reads TGTGCCAGCAGCTCTCCCGGGGACGGGCAAGGGAGGCGGTCCTACGAGCAGTACTTC.

The chain uses TRBV10-2 and TRBJ2-7; D unresolved. Germline V gene lookup returns CDR1 WSHSY and CDR2 SAAADI. The CDR3 consists of 12 residues. The germline V and J ends were trimmed by 3 bases and 3 bases, with 6 bases remaining between them. CDR3 DNA: TGCGCCAGCAGTGATTCCTACTACGAGCAGTACTTC. As protein: CASSDSYYEQYF.

This clone occurred a few times. V gene TRBV15 combines with J gene TRBJ1-5; 9 positions match TRBD1. V lost 4 bases, J lost 3 bases, and 7 bases stayed unmatched. Germline-derived CDR1 and CDR2 are LNHNV and YYDKDF (reference sequence). This CDR3 is built from 16 residues. The CDR3 sequence: CATSKTTGGINQPQHF. The DNA for the CDR3 is TGTGCCACCAGCAAAACGACAGGGGGAATCAATCAGCCCCAGCATTTT.

Only one count was recorded for this clone. The chain uses TRBV14 and TRBJ1-4; D is perhaps TRBD1 (5 bases). This CDR3 is 16 amino acids long. Germline V gives CDR1 SGHDN, CDR2 FVKESK. V lost 0 bases to trimming and J lost 7 bases, with 15 bases between them. CDR3 region: CASSQDTQGRGEKLFF. The CDR3 DNA is TGTGCCAGCAGCCAAGATACCCAGGGTAGGGGTGAAAAACTGTTTTTT. The full variable domain, with the rest looked up from reference TRBV14 and TRBJ1-4, is EAGVTQFPSHSVIEKGQTVTLRCDPISGHDNLYWYRRVMGKEIKFLLHFVKESKQDESGMPNNRFLAERTGGTYSTLKVQPAELEDSGVYFCASSQDTQGRGEKLFFGSGTQLSVL.

The chain uses TRBV9 and TRBJ1-1; D is uncertain. This CDR3 comprises 15 residues. Trimming cost V 0 bases and J 0 bases, with 9 bases left between them. Germline V gene data show CDR1 as SGDLS and CDR2 as YYNGEE. CDR3: CASSVAGDMNTEAFF. CDR3 sequence (DNA): TGTGCCAGCAGCGTAGCCGGCGACATGAACACTGAAGCTTTCTTT. Together with reference TRBV9 and TRBJ1-1, the CDR3 gives the full variable domain: DSGVTQTPKHLITATGQRVTLRCSPRSGDLSVYWYQQSLDQGLQFLIQYYNGEERAKGNILERFSAQQFPDLHSELNLSSLELGDSALYFCASSVAGDMNTEAFFGQGTRLTVV.

The chain links TRBV21-1 to TRBJ2-7; the table's D gene call, TRBD1, was not cross checked with the DNA. TRBV21-1 is a recognized pseudogene. The CDR3 has 17 residues. CDR3 loop: CATPGRQGRAWPYEQYF. The CDR3 DNA reads as TGTGCCACCCCAGGTCGACAGGGAAGGGCATGGCCCTACGAGCAGTACTTC.

The chain links TRBV29-1 to TRBJ2-2, with 10 nucleotides matching TRBD1. Germline CDR1 reads SQVTM; CDR2 reads ANQGSEA. The CDR3 extends over 15 amino acids. V was pared by 4 bases and J by 6 bases, with 8 bases of the junction left unmatched. The CDR3 region is CSVGVGTGESGELFF. CDR3 DNA: TGCAGCGTTGGGGTAGGGACAGGGGAGTCCGGGGAGCTGTTTTTT.